The rows below give T cell receptor beta chains drawn from one sample of a study of CD8+ T cells in alopecia areata. Profiled with immunoSEQ multiplex PCR; TCRdb holds only in-frame clones, not every one. Of over 150,000 clones listed, around three fifths are singletons. The sequenced sample was CD4+ T cells sorted from blood, obtained at week 24, from a patient treated with tofacitinib. These receptors originate from a human donor with alopecia areata. CDR3s include the opening cysteine and the closing phenylalanine or tryptophan. A D gene is named only where the DNA matches it firmly. The listing skips clone size in some rows; elsewhere it reads once, few, many or a size class.

V	D	J	size	DNA	CDR3
TRBV27	TRBD2	TRBJ2-3	few	TGTGCCAGCAGTTTATCGCCCTCTAGCGGGGGGGGTTCGTATTTT	CASSLSPSSGGGSYF
TRBV27	TRBD1	TRBJ1-2	NA	TGTGCCAGCAGTTTAACAGGCAGGGGGGGTGGCTACACCTTC	CASSLTGRGGGYTF
TRBV7-7	NA	TRBJ2-1	NA	TGTGCTAGCAGCTTAGGGTGGGAGAATGAGCAGTTCTTC	CASSLGWENEQFF
TRBV13	NA	TRBJ1-2	once	TGTGCCAGCAGCTCGGGGCAGGGAGACTATGGCTACACCTTC	CASSSGQGDYGYTF
TRBV18	NA	TRBJ1-4	few	TGTGCCAGCTCACTTACTTCAGCGGCCCGAAATGAAAAACTGTTTTTT	CASSLTSAARNEKLFF
TRBV6-5	NA	TRBJ2-7	NA	TGTGCCAGCAGAGACCGGGACCCCACCTACGAGCAGTACTTC	CASRDRDPTYEQYF
TRBV7-3	TRBD1	TRBJ1-1	NA	TGTGCCAGCAGCTTACAGGGGGCGAATAGGAACACTGAAGCTTTCTTT	CASSLQGANRNTEAFF
TRBV30	NA	TRBJ2-2	NA	TGTGCCTGGAGTCCGAGTATCTCACGGGCCGGGGAGCTGTTTTTT	CAWSPSISRAGELFF
TRBV6-5	NA	TRBJ1-5	NA	TGTGCCAGCAGTTACGGACAGACGAATCAGCCCCAGCATTTT	CASSYGQTNQPQHF
TRBV19	NA	TRBJ1-5	NA	TGTGCCAGTAGTATAGGTGCAGGGGTGGGACAGCCCCAGCATTTT	CASSIGAGVGQPQHF
TRBV30	TRBD1	TRBJ1-2	NA	TGTGCCGGACAGGGGCCGGCTAACTATGGCTACACCTTC	CAGQGPANYGYTF
TRBV10-3	NA	TRBJ2-5	once	TGTGCCAGCAGAAAGGGTGGGCAGGTGGAGACCCAGTACTTC	CASRKGGQVETQYF
TRBV30	NA	TRBJ1-5	NA	TGTGCCTGGAGTGTACGATCGGGCCGAGAGCATTTT	CAWSVRSGREHF
TRBV7-9	NA	TRBJ1-4	NA	TGTGCCAGCAGCCTCCATAGGCCAACTAATGAAAAACTGTTTTTT	CASSLHRPTNEKLFF
TRBV10-3	NA	TRBJ2-3	few	TGTGCCATCAGTGAGTCGCAGGGCGGAGGGACAGATACGCAGTATTTT	CAISESQGGGTDTQYF
TRBV29-1	TRBD1	TRBJ2-5	NA	TGCAGCGTCCCGGCAGTCGAAAGGGGGCTCCAAGAGACCCAGTACTTC	CSVPAVERGLQETQYF
TRBV4-2	NA	TRBJ2-5	NA	TGTGCCAGCAGCCAAGATCAAGGGATCCAAGAGACCCAGTACTTC	CASSQDQGIQETQYF
TRBV29-1	NA	TRBJ2-5	NA	TGCAGCGTTGAAAAAGGGGTTCTTCGGGAGACCCAGTACTTC	CSVEKGVLRETQYF
TRBV19	NA	TRBJ2-5	NA	TGTGCCAGTAGTCCCGGTACCCGGGGGACCCAGTACTTC	CASSPGTRGTQYF
TRBV19	NA	TRBJ1-2	NA	TGTGCCAGTATACAACTCTATAAGGGCACAGGGAACTATGGCTACACCTTC	CASIQLYKGTGNYGYTF
TRBV7-9	TRBD2	TRBJ2-2	NA	TGTGCCAGCAGCCCGCGACTAGCGGACACCGGGGAGCTGTTTTTT	CASSPRLADTGELFF
TRBV6-5	NA	TRBJ1-1	NA	TGTGCCAGCGCTACAGATTACACTGAAGCTTTCTTT	CASATDYTEAFF
TRBV10-3	NA	TRBJ2-5	few	TGTGCCATCGGAGGGACCCAAGAGACCCAGTACTTC	CAIGGTQETQYF
TRBV18	TRBD1	TRBJ2-4	NA	TGTGCCAGCTCTCGAAGACAGGGCGAGACGGGGAACATTCAGTACTTC	CASSRRQGETGNIQYF
TRBV18	TRBD1	TRBJ1-5	NA	TGTGCCAGCTCACCGGGACAGAATCAGCCCCAGCATTTT	CASSPGQNQPQHF
TRBV14	TRBD1	TRBJ2-2	once	TGTGCCAGCAGCCAAGAACAGGGGGCGATCGGGGAGCTGTTTTTT	CASSQEQGAIGELFF
TRBV7-2	TRBD2	TRBJ2-5	NA	TGTGCCAGCAGCTTAGGAACGGGACTAGCGCAGGTGACCCAGTACTTC	CASSLGTGLAQVTQYF
TRBV30	TRBD1	TRBJ2-3	NA	TGTGCCTGGAGTGAGGGACAGTCCACAGATACGCAGTATTTT	CAWSEGQSTDTQYF
TRBV29-1	TRBD1	TRBJ2-7	NA	TGCAGCGCCGAGGGGGCCCCGGGACAGGGAGCCTACGAGCAGTACTTC	CSAEGAPGQGAYEQYF
TRBV6-5	NA	TRBJ2-3	NA	TGTGCCAGCGGGAACAGGGGCACAGATACGCAGTATTTT	CASGNRGTDTQYF
TRBV7-8	TRBD2	TRBJ2-5	NA	TGTGCCAGCAGCCCCGCGGGGGTAAGAGAGACCCAGTACTTC	CASSPAGVRETQYF
TRBV4-1	TRBD1	TRBJ2-1	NA	TGCGCCAGCGAGGAGGGACAGGGGGCGTCTACTGAGCAGTTCTTC	CASEEGQGASTEQFF
TRBV4-1	TRBD1	TRBJ1-2	NA	TGCGCCAGCAGCCAAGGGGTTAAATCGACAGGGCATGGCTACACCTTC	CASSQGVKSTGHGYTF
TRBV30	TRBD1	TRBJ2-7	NA	TGTGCCTGGAATCTGGGACAGGGGGGTGGCGAGCAGTACTTC	CAWNLGQGGGEQYF
TRBV10-3	TRBD2	TRBJ2-3	NA	TGTGCCATCAGTGCCGGACTAGCGATCACAGATACGCAGTATTTT	CAISAGLAITDTQYF
TRBV13	NA	TRBJ1-1	NA	TGTGCCAGCAGCCCCCGTTGGGGGAAGGGTGAAGCTTTCTTT	CASSPRWGKGEAFF
TRBV5-6	TRBD1	TRBJ2-1	once	TGTGCCAGCAGAATGGGACAGGGGGCGTACAATGAGCAGTTCTTC	CASRMGQGAYNEQFF
TRBV7-2	TRBD2	TRBJ2-6	NA	TGTGCCAGCAGCCTGGAACGGGGGGCTGGGGCCAACGTCCTGACTTTC	CASSLERGAGANVLTF
TRBV30	NA	TRBJ2-3	few	TGTGCCTGGAGAAATGGTCCTAGCACAGATACGCAGTATTTT	CAWRNGPSTDTQYF
TRBV2	NA	TRBJ1-2	NA	TGTGCCAGCGGTCTGACAGATGGCTACACCTTC	CASGLTDGYTF
TRBV2	NA	TRBJ2-7	NA	TGTGCCAGTGTGAATTTTGGCGAGCAGTACTTC	CASVNFGEQYF
TRBV7-9	TRBD1	TRBJ1-4	few	TGTGCCAGCAACGGACAGGGGATTAAACTGTTTTTT	CASNGQGIKLFF
TRBV29-1	NA	TRBJ2-1	NA	TGCAGCGTATTAAGGATGGGGGCAGCTAATGAGCAGTTCTTC	CSVLRMGAANEQFF
TRBV5-1	NA	TRBJ2-3	once	TGCGCCAGCAGCTTGATAGCTTCCCCAGATACGCAGTATTTT	CASSLIASPDTQYF
TRBV29-1	TRBD1	TRBJ2-7	once	TGCAGCGTCGGCGGGACAGGGAGCTCCTACGAGCAGTACTTC	CSVGGTGSSYEQYF
TRBV5-6	TRBD1	TRBJ1-1	few	TGTGCCAGCAGCTTGGCAGGGACAGGGTACACTGAAGCTTTCTTT	CASSLAGTGYTEAFF
TRBV19	TRBD1	TRBJ1-6	few	TGTGCCAGTAACGTCGGACAGGGTCTGGAATCACCCCTCCACTTT	CASNVGQGLESPLHF
TRBV5-4	NA	TRBJ1-1	NA	TGTGCCAGCAGCTTGCTCCGGGGAAATGAAGCTTTCTTT	CASSLLRGNEAFF
TRBV6-5	NA	TRBJ1-1	NA	TGTGCCAGCAGTTTCAGGGGCGCGGGGAACACTGAAGCTTTCTTT	CASSFRGAGNTEAFF
TRBV6-5	TRBD1	TRBJ2-1	NA	TGTGCCAGCAGTTACCCGGGACAGGGAGGCAATGAGCAGTTCTTC	CASSYPGQGGNEQFF
TRBV5-1	NA	TRBJ2-3	NA	TGCGCCAGCACCGACCCCGGCCAGTTCACAGATACGCAGTATTTT	CASTDPGQFTDTQYF
TRBV29-1	NA	TRBJ2-2	few	TGCAGCGTAGATCAGGGGTTGGGCACCGGGGAGCTGTTTTTT	CSVDQGLGTGELFF
TRBV7-2	TRBD1	TRBJ1-2	NA	TGTGCCAGCAGCCGTAGACAGGGGGGGCAATATGGCTACACCTTC	CASSRRQGGQYGYTF
TRBV2	NA	TRBJ1-2	few	TGTGCCAGCAGCGAAAGGCAGTCAACCTATGGCTACACCTTC	CASSERQSTYGYTF
TRBV5-1	TRBD1	TRBJ2-5	NA	TGCGCCAGCAGCTTGTGGGCAGGGGGCTCCGAGACCCAGTACTTC	CASSLWAGGSETQYF
TRBV25-1	NA	TRBJ1-6	NA	TGTGCCAGCAGTGAGGCGCATAATTCACCCCTCCACTTT	CASSEAHNSPLHF
TRBV5-5	NA	TRBJ2-7	few	TGTGCCAGCAGCTTTAACACTTACGAGCAGTACTTC	CASSFNTYEQYF